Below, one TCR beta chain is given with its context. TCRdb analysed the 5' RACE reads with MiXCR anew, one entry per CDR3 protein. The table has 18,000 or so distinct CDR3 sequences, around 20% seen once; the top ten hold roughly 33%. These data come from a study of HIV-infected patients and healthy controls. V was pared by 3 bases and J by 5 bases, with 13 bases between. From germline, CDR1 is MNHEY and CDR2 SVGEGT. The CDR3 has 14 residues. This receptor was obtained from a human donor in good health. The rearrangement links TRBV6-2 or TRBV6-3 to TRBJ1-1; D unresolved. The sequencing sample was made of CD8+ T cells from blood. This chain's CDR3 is CASSYSGWLTEAFF. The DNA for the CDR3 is TGTGCCAGCAGTTATTCGGGGTGGTTAACTGAAGCTTTCTTT.